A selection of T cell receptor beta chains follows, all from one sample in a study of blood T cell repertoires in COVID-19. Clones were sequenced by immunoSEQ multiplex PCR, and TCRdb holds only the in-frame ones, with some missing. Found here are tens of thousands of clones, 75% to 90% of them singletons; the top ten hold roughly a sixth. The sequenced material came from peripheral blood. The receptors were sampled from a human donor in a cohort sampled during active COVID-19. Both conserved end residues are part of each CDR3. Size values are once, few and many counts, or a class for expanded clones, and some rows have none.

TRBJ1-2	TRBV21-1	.	CASSGRTGGTNYGYTF
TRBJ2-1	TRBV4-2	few	CASRWTSGRALGGNEQFF
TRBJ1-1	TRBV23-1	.	CASSYPGQQNTEAFF
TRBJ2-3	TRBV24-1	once	CATSDLPLDTQYF
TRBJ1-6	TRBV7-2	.	CASSLLGQGNSPLHF
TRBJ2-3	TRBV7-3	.	CASSARTSGSDTQYF
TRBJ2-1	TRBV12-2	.	CASRLERGSYNEQFF
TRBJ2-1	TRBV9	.	CASSEELAGGDEQFF
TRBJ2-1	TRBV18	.	CASSPPGLAGGSYNEQFF
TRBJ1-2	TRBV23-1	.	CASHGAFYGYTF
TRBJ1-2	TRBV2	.	CASTQGPYGYTF
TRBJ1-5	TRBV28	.	CASSFSLRYRDGNQPQHF
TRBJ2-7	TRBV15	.	CATSRGTGSSYEQYF
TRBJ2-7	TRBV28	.	CASSRTGGTYEQYF
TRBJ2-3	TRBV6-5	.	CASRRDRVTDTQYF
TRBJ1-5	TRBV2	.	CASSHSDNSNQPQHF
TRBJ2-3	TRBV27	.	CASRPILASTDTQYF
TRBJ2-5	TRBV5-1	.	CASSLVAGGNQETQYF
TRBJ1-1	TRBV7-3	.	CASSLAGGRGEAFF
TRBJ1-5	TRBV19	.	CASNTPGGIGQPQHF
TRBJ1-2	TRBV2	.	CASSHEGTVGYTF